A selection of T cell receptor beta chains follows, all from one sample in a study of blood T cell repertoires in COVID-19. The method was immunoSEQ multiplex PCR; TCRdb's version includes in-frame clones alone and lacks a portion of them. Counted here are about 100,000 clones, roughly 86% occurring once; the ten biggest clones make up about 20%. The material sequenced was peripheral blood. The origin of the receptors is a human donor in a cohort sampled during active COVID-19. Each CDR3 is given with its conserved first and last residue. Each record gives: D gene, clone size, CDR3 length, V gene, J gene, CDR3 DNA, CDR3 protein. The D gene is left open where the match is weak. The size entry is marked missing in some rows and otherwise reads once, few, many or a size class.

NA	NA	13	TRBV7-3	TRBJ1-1	TGTGCCAGCAGCTTAACAGGGGCCACTGAAGCTTTCTTT	CASSLTGATEAFF
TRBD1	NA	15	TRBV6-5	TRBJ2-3	TGTGCCAGCACCCCAGACAGGGTGCGAACAGATACGCAGTATTTT	CASTPDRVRTDTQYF
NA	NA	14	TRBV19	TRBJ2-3	TGTGCCAGTAACGAGCGGTACTTCACAGATACGCAGTATTTT	CASNERYFTDTQYF
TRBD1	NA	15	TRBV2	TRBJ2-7	TGTGCCAGCAGTGTCCGGGACAGGGGGAGGTACGAGCAGTACTTC	CASSVRDRGRYEQYF
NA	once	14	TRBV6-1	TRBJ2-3	TGTGCCAGCAGTGAAAGGTCAGGGCCAGATACGCAGTATTTT	CASSERSGPDTQYF
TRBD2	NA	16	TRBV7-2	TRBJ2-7	TGTGCCAGCAGCTTAGAGGGGACTAGCGGGAACTACGAGCAGTACTTC	CASSLEGTSGNYEQYF
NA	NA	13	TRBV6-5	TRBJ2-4	TGTGCCAGCAGTTTTAGCGGCGAAAACATTCAGTACTTC	CASSFSGENIQYF
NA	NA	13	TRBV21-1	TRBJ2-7	TGTGCCAGCAGCTCAAGGGACATCTACGAGCAGTACTTC	CASSSRDIYEQYF
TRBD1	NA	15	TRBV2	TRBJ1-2	TGTGCCAGCAGTGCGCTGACAGGGGGCAACTATGGCTACACCTTC	CASSALTGGNYGYTF
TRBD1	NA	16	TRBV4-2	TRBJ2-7	TGTGCCAGCAGCCTAGAGGGACAGGGGCTATCCTACGAGCAGTACTTC	CASSLEGQGLSYEQYF
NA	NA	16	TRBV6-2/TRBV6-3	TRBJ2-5	TGTGCCAGCAGTTACTCTCCGGGGTCGGGGTCAGAGACCCAGTACTTC	CASSYSPGSGSETQYF
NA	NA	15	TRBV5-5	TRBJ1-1	TGTGCCAGCAGCTCGGGGGACGGAATGAACACTGAAGCTTTCTTT	CASSSGDGMNTEAFF